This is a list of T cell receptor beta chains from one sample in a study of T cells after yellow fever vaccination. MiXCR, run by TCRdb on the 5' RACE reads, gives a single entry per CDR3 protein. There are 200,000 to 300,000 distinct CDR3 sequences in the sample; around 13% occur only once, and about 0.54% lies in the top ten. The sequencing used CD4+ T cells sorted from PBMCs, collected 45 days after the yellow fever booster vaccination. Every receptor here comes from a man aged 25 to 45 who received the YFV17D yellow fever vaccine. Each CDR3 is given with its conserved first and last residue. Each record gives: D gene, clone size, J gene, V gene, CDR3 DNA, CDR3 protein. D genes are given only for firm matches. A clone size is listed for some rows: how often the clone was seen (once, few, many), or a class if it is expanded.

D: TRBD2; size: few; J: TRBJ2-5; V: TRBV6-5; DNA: TGTGCCAGCAGTTTAACTAGCGGGAGTCGAGAGACCCAGTACTTC; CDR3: CASSLTSGSRETQYF
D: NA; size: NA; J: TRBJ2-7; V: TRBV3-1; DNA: TGTGCCAGCAGCCTCCTCCTCTCCTACGAGCAGTACTTC; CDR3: CASSLLLSYEQYF
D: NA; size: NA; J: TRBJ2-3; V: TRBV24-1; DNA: TGTGCCACCAGTGTAGAGTCTAGCACAGATACGCAGTATTTT; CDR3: CATSVESSTDTQYF
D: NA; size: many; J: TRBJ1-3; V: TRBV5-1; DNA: TGCGCCAGCAGCTTGGGGCAGCCCTCTGGAAACACCATATATTTT; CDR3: CASSLGQPSGNTIYF
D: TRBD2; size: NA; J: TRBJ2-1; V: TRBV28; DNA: TGTGCCAGCAGTTTATTCGCTAGCGGGAACTACAATGAGCAGTTCTTC; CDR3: CASSLFASGNYNEQFF
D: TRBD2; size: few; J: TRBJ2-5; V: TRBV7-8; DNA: TGTGCCAGCAGCACCCGGGAGGGCCGATCAGAGACCCAGTACTTC; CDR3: CASSTREGRSETQYF
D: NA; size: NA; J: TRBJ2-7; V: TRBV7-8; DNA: TGTGCCAGCAGCTTAGGGTACCAGAGACTCTACGAGCAGTACTTC; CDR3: CASSLGYQRLYEQYF
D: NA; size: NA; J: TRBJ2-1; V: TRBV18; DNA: TGTGCCAGCTCCGAGCTAGCGCGGTACAATGAGCAGTTCTTC; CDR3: CASSELARYNEQFF
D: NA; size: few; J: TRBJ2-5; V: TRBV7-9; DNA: TGTGCCAGCAGACGGGGAGCTGGGCAAGAGACCCAGTACTTC; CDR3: CASRRGAGQETQYF
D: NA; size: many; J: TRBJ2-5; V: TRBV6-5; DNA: TGTGCCAGCACAACCGGCGGGACCCAGTACTTC; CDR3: CASTTGGTQYF
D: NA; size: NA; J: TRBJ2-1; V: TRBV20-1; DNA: TGCAGCGTAAAGGTCCCCTACAATGAGCAGTTCTTC; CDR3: CSVKVPYNEQFF
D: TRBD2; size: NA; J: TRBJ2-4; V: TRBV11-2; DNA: TGTGCCAGCAGCTTAGTTTATGGTGCGGGAGGTTACAGGGATAGAATTCAGTACTTC; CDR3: CASSLVYGAGGYRDRIQYF
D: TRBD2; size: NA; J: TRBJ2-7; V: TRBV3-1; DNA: TGTGCCAGCAGCCAAGAGGGAGCACTAGCGGGAGGGGAGCAGTACTTC; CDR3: CASSQEGALAGGEQYF
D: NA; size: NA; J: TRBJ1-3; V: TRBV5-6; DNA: TGTGCCAGCAGCCCGATCCCTCGTGTCTCTGGAAACACCATATATTTT; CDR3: CASSPIPRVSGNTIYF
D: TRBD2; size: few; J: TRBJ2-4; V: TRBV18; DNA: TGTGCCAGCTCACCCTTAAGCGGGGGGGACAAAAACATTCAGTACTTC; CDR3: CASSPLSGGDKNIQYF
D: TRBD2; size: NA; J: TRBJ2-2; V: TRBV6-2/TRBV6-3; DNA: TGTGCCAGTCGGACTAGCGGGAGGGCCTTTGTCGGGGAGCTGTTTTTT; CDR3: CASRTSGRAFVGELFF
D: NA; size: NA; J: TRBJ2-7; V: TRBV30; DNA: TGTGCCTGGAGCCGAGGGGGGTCCTACGAGCAGTACTTC; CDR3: CAWSRGGSYEQYF
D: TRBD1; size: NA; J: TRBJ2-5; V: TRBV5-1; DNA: TGCGCCAGCAGCTTGGCCGGGACAGGGGGCTATGAGACCCAGTACTTC; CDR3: CASSLAGTGGYETQYF
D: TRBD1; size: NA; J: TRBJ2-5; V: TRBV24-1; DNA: TGTGCCACCAGTGACCCGACAGGGGAAGAGACCCAGTACTTC; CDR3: CATSDPTGEETQYF
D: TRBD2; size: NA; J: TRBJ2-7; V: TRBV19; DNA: TGTGCCAGTAGTATAGTTGCGGGAGTGAACGAGCAGTACTTC; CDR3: CASSIVAGVNEQYF
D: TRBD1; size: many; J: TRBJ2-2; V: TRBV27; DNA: TGTGCCAGCAGTGGACAGGGGATCGGGGAGCTGTTTTTT; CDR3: CASSGQGIGELFF
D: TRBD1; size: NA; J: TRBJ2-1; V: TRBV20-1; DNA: TGCAGTGCCCACCGGGACAGCGGATACAATGAGCAGTTCTTC; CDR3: CSAHRDSGYNEQFF
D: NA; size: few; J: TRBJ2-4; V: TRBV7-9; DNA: TGTGCCAGCAGTCGACAGCAAAGCATTCAGTACTTC; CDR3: CASSRQQSIQYF
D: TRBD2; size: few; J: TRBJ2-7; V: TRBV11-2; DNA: TGTGCCAGCAGCTTCGGACTCGGGGGGGACCACTACGAGCAGTACTTC; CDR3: CASSFGLGGDHYEQYF
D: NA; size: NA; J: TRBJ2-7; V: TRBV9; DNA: TGTGCCAGCAGCGTAGGACTTAACCCCTCCTACGAGCAGTACTTC; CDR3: CASSVGLNPSYEQYF
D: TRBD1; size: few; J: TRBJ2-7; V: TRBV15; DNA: TGTGCCACCAGCAGAGAAGGGGGCGGAATCTACGAGCAGTACTTC; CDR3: CATSREGGGIYEQYF
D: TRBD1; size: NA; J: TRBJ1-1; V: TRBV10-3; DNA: TGTGCCATCACCACGGACAGGGGGAACACTGAAGCTTTCTTT; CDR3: CAITTDRGNTEAFF
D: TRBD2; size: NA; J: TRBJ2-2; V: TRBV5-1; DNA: TGCGCCAGCAGCTTATCGACTAGCCCCCAAGCCGGGGAGCTGTTTTTT; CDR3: CASSLSTSPQAGELFF
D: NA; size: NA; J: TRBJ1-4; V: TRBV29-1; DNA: TGCAGCGTTGTCTTTGTCAGCAGACGTGAAAAACTGTTTTTT; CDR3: CSVVFVSRREKLFF
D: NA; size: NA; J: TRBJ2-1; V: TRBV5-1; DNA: TGCGCCAGCACCCCCAACTCCTACAATGAGCAGTTCTTC; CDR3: CASTPNSYNEQFF
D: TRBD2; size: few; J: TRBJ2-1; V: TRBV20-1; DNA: TGCAGTGCTAGAGAAGTGAGCGGGAAGTCCTACAATGAGCAGTTCTTC; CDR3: CSAREVSGKSYNEQFF
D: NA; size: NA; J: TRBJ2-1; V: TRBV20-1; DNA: TGCAGTGCTGCCCCACTAGCCGCGGGCAATGAGCAGTTCTTC; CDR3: CSAAPLAAGNEQFF
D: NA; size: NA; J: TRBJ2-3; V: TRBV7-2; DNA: TGTGCCAGCAGCGAGTGGAGCGGCGCAGATACGCAGTATTTT; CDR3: CASSEWSGADTQYF
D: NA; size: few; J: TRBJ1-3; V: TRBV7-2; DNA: TGTGCCAGCAGCCCCGTCCAAGGAAACACCATATATTTT; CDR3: CASSPVQGNTIYF